This paragraph reports one T cell receptor beta chain. Authors' processing steps: Estimation of nucleated cell counts relied on the amplification of reference gene primers. Some clones are missing from TCRdb's copy, which holds only in-frame ones; the method was immunoSEQ multiplex PCR. D and trimming come from the DNA, and the V and J calls and clone size come from that table. Of 300,000 to 400,000 clones listed, roughly 85% are singletons. The data are from a study of blood T cell repertoires in COVID-19. The sequence was obtained from a human donor in a cohort sampled during active COVID-19. Sequencing was performed on peripheral blood.

CDR3 DNA sequence: TGTGCCAGCAACCCCCTCCCCGAGACAGGGGTCCTCTATGGCTACACCTTC. Protein: CASNPLPETGVLYGYTF. The chain recombines TRBV5-4 with TRBJ1-2, with 8 bases aligning to TRBD1. V lost 6 bases and J lost 4; bases outside the gene matches: 17. The CDR3 spans 17 residues. The germline V gene encodes CDR1 SGHNT and CDR2 YYREEE (reference sequence).